This T cell receptor beta chain came from a study of CD8+CD57+ T cells in acquired aplastic anemia. This clonotype was observed a handful of times. Genomic DNA provided the template from which TCR beta VDJ and CDR3 profiles were obtained. From the reads, TCRdb called clonotypes with MiXCR, one entry per CDR3 protein. The table lists approximately 130,000 distinct CDR3 sequences, more than 35% of them singletons, with 8.4% in the top ten. Germline V gene data show CDR1 as LNHDA and CDR2 as SQIVND (reference sequence). This CDR3 is built from 10 residues. V gave up 9 bases and J gave up 8 bases, with 11 bases separating them.

The V gene is TRBV19, the J gene TRBJ2-7; D may match TRBD1 or TRBD2 (5 bases each). This TCR came from a human donor in good health, serving as a control. Input material: sorted CD4+, CD8+, or CD8+CD57+ T cells (not recorded which) from PBMCs. CDR3 bases: TGTGCCAGGCCTCCGGGACAGCAGTACTTC. Its translation: CARPPGQQYF.